This T cell receptor (beta chain) was sequenced for a study of blood T cell repertoires in COVID-19. Study at large: Acute-phase and convalescent COVID-19 samples originated in the United States, Italy and Spain.

Measured with immunoSEQ multiplex PCR; TCRdb has only the in-frame clones, and not every one. The sample carries approximately 98,000 clones, around 80% recorded once. The CDR3 is 13 residues long. Germline CDR1 SGHTA, CDR2 FQGNSA. Trimming removed 5 bases from V and 4 bases from J; junction bases left unmatched: 5. The sequencing input was peripheral blood. This sequence was found in a man older than 75 with acute or convalescent COVID-19. V and J are TRBV7-2 and TRBJ2-7; 7 nucleotides match TRBD1. CDR3: CASSHRGEYEQYF. In DNA form, the CDR3 reads TGTGCCAGCAGCCACAGGGGTGAGTACGAGCAGTACTTC.